This is a list of T cell receptor beta chains from one sample in a study of cytomegalovirus exposure and HLA in healthy donors. The protocol was immunoSEQ multiplex PCR, while the TCRdb copy is restricted to in-frame clones and leaves out a portion. The profile shows 85,000 to 130,000 clones, roughly 77% of them singletons. Source material: PBMCs. These receptors all come from a woman between 50 and 59 years old in good health and CMV-seropositive. Both conserved end residues are part of each CDR3. The D gene is left open where the match is weak. Expanded clones get a size class; other rows say once, few or many, or leave the size out.

D gene: .
V gene: TRBV10-3
J gene: TRBJ1-2
clone size: .
CDR3 protein: CAISESGGPPVGGYTF
CDR3 DNA: TGTGCCATCAGTGAGTCGGGGGGACCCCCGGTTGGTGGCTACACCTTC

D gene: TRBD2
V gene: TRBV6-1
J gene: TRBJ2-3
clone size: .
CDR3 protein: CASSVDPGLAGGPYTQYF
CDR3 DNA: TGTGCCAGCAGTGTAGACCCGGGACTAGCGGGGGGGCCTTATACGCAGTATTTT

D gene: .
V gene: TRBV9
J gene: TRBJ1-2
clone size: .
CDR3 protein: CASSEGSNYGYTF
CDR3 DNA: TGTGCCAGCAGCGAGGGGTCAAACTATGGCTACACCTTC

D gene: .
V gene: TRBV5-5
J gene: TRBJ1-2
clone size: .
CDR3 protein: CASSLWTERSYGYTF
CDR3 DNA: TGTGCCAGCAGCTTGTGGACAGAGAGAAGTTATGGCTACACCTTC

D gene: .
V gene: TRBV6-1
J gene: TRBJ1-1
clone size: .
CDR3 protein: CASSQSGGRTEAFF
CDR3 DNA: TGTGCCAGCAGCCAATCGGGGGGGCGGACTGAAGCTTTCTTT

D gene: TRBD2
V gene: TRBV28
J gene: TRBJ2-3
clone size: .
CDR3 protein: CASTASGRTPDTQYF
CDR3 DNA: TGTGCCAGCACGGCGAGCGGGAGGACCCCAGATACGCAGTATTTT

D gene: TRBD1
V gene: TRBV27
J gene: TRBJ2-7
clone size: .
CDR3 protein: CASSLGDSEQYF
CDR3 DNA: TGTGCCAGCAGTTTAGGGGACAGCGAGCAGTACTTC

D gene: .
V gene: TRBV23-1
J gene: TRBJ1-5
clone size: .
CDR3 protein: CASSQFRGNQSNQPQHF
CDR3 DNA: TGCGCCAGCAGTCAATTTCGGGGGAATCAGAGCAATCAGCCCCAGCATTTT

D gene: .
V gene: TRBV25-1
J gene: TRBJ2-1
clone size: .
CDR3 protein: CASSAQPVIEQFF
CDR3 DNA: TGTGCCAGCAGTGCCCAACCGGTCATTGAGCAGTTCTTC

D gene: .
V gene: TRBV11-1
J gene: TRBJ1-1
clone size: .
CDR3 protein: CASSFRRTDTEAFF
CDR3 DNA: TGTGCCAGCAGCTTCCGCCGGACAGACACTGAAGCTTTCTTT

D gene: .
V gene: TRBV7-2
J gene: TRBJ1-2
clone size: once
CDR3 protein: CASSQLRGYTF
CDR3 DNA: TGTGCCAGCAGCCAACTCCGCGGCTACACCTTC

D gene: .
V gene: TRBV5-8
J gene: TRBJ2-2
clone size: .
CDR3 protein: CASSLTTYTGELFF
CDR3 DNA: TGTGCCAGCAGCCTGACAACCTACACCGGGGAGCTGTTTTTT

D gene: TRBD1
V gene: TRBV30
J gene: TRBJ1-1
clone size: .
CDR3 protein: CAWSVGQAAGTEAFF
CDR3 DNA: TGTGCCTGGAGTGTTGGACAGGCTGCCGGGACTGAAGCTTTCTTT

D gene: TRBD2
V gene: TRBV19
J gene: TRBJ2-1
clone size: .
CDR3 protein: CASFSSSGGSYNEQFF
CDR3 DNA: TGTGCCAGTTTTTCTTCTAGCGGGGGGAGCTACAATGAGCAGTTCTTC